The following is a T cell receptor beta chain sequence with its context. The sample comes from a study of tumor-infiltrating lymphocytes in oesophageal squamous cell carcinoma. TCRdb reprocessed the PCR reads via MiXCR and lists one record per CDR3 protein. The sample lists under 20,000 distinct CDR3 sequences, about 50% occurring once. Germline assignment: CDR1 SGHRS and CDR2 YFSETQ. The CDR3 length is 15 residues. The sample taken for sequencing was esophageal tumor tissue. This clonotype originated in a male donor with esophageal squamous cell carcinoma. The chain is built from TRBV5-1 and TRBJ2-4, with 10 bases that match TRBD1. With the DNA end fitting TRBJ2-5 better, the J assignment may be wrong. CDR3 nucleotide sequence: TGCGCCAGCAGCGCAACGACAGGGGGCAGGGAGACCCAGTACTTC. Its protein product is CASSATTGGRETQYF.